This TCR beta chain emerged from a study of blood T cell repertoires in COVID-19. Study-level information: Donors in the United States, Italy and Spain gave samples during acute or convalescent COVID-19. PBMCs, B-cell-depleted T cells, or T cells provided the cDNA or gDNA that made up the material.

The CDR3 is 14 amino acids. With 7 bases removed from V and 2 bases from J, the gap between germline ends came to 15 bases. Looked up from germline, CDR1 is MNHEY and CDR2 is SVGAGI. Per the original methods: By means of reference gene primer amplification, nucleated cell counts were estimated. Clones were read by immunoSEQ multiplex PCR, and TCRdb kept only the in-frame ones, dropping some. For V, J and clone size, that table is used; D and trimming come from the DNA. Of almost 300,000 clones listed, around nine tenths are singletons. Sequencing was done on a sample of peripheral blood. V usage is TRBV6-5 and J usage is TRBJ2-7; TRBD2 might be the D (6 bases). This receptor was taken from a man in his sixties or seventies with acute or convalescent COVID-19. CDR3 loop: CASTPVGGAYEQYF. DNA of the CDR3: TGTGCCAGCACCCCAGTGGGGGGTGCCTACGAGCAGTACTTC.